Sequencing of this TCR beta chain was carried out in a study of cytomegalovirus exposure and HLA in healthy donors. Overall study context: Earlier work reported 117 million unique TCR beta sequences from about 190 million T cells.

Concerning this clone itself: What it recognizes is unknown.

It was with 60 Vbeta and 13 Jbeta primers that the PCR ran. Only in-frame clones appear in the TCRdb table, and some are missing; sequencing was by immunoSEQ multiplex PCR. The sample consists of 150,000 to 200,000 clones, roughly 78% of them appearing once. Study findings and constraints: Rare TCR sequences dominated, though some public TCRs recurred in many donors.

The CDR3 spans 16 residues. Germline CDR1 reads LNHDA; CDR2 reads SQIVND (reference sequence). The V end lost 5 bases, the J end lost 4 bases, and 18 bases lay between the germline ends. The V gene is TRBV19, the J gene TRBJ1-5, with D tentatively TRBD1 (6 bases). The material sequenced was PBMCs. This TCR came from a boy between 10 and 17 years old in good health and CMV-seronegative. The chain's CDR3 is CASSGGGITGNQPQHF. As DNA, the CDR3 is TGTGCCAGTAGTGGGGGGGGTATTACAGGGAATCAGCCCCAGCATTTT.